The clone carrying this TCR beta chain was found many times. Its antigen is undetermined. Time point in this sample: pre-sensitization, week 0. Documented treatment: therapeutic diphenylcyclopropenone sensitization with weekly scalp DPC. The sample belongs to a study of human T cells and chemical hapten exposure. TCRdb redid the calling of the RACE reads with MiXCR, one entry per CDR3 protein. The table includes a few hundred thousand distinct CDR3 sequences, about 5% detected once. Study-level findings and limits: Among TCRs, those above 1 in 1000 frequency were unaffected by DPC sensitization. Among expanded TCRs, significantly more large CDR3 similarity clusters formed than among controls.

The clonotype originates from a woman between 18 and 29 years old with alopecia areata. Some clones in this sample may be carry-over from other donors' samples. The sample here was whole blood, taken in connection with sensitization to the hapten diphenylcyclopropenone (DPC).

The CDR3 here is CASSRSGAEEQFF. As DNA, the CDR3 is TGTGCCAGCAGCCGAAGCGGGGCGGAGGAGCAGTTCTTC. The chain couples TRBV7-3 to TRBJ2-1; 7 nucleotides agree with TRBD2. The CDR3 spans 13 residues. Germline assignment: CDR1 SGHTA and CDR2 FQGTGA. J gave up 10 bases and V 5 bases, and 8 bases lay outside the gene matches.